This entry lists 26 T cell receptor beta chains sequenced from one sample in a study of CD4+ T cells in melanoma. Assay: immunoSEQ multiplex PCR; the TCRdb copy retains only in-frame clones and omits some. This table has about 110,000 clones, approximately 92% appearing once. Sequencing used peripheral blood. Receptors were obtained from a human donor with melanoma.

This rearrangement joins TRBV11-2 to TRBJ2-1, with 7 bases aligning to TRBD1. The germline CDR1 and CDR2 sequences are SGHAT and FQNNGV. The CDR3 extends over 15 amino acids. V dropped 5 bases and J dropped 3; count of bases not matched to a gene: 7. This CDR3 is CASSPGTEVYNEQFF. The CDR3 DNA sequence: TGTGCCAGCAGCCCCGGGACAGAGGTCTACAATGAGCAGTTCTTC. Drawing the rest from reference TRBV11-2 and TRBJ2-1, the complete variable domain is EAGVAQSPRYKIIEKRQSVAFWCNPISGHATLYWYQQILGQGPKLLIQFQNNGVVDDSQLPKDRFSAERLKGVDSTLKIQPAKLEDSAVYLCASSPGTEVYNEQFFGPGTRLTVL.

The genes are TRBV11-2 and TRBJ2-1, with 11 bases lining up with TRBD2. The CDR3 is 16 amino acids. The V gene end was trimmed by 2 bases and the J gene end by 8 bases; junction bases not matched to a gene: 8. Looked up from germline, CDR1 is SGHAT and CDR2 is FQNNGV. The CDR3 loop reads CASSLRRASGGYEQFF. In DNA, the CDR3 is TGTGCCAGCAGCTTACGTCGGGCTAGCGGGGGGTATGAGCAGTTCTTC.

V is TRBV28 and J is TRBJ1-1, with a possible D match to TRBD1 (5 bases). V was clipped by 4 bases and J by 6 bases, with 12 bases between them. The CDR3 has 13 residues. Germline V gives CDR1 MDHEN, CDR2 SYDVKM. CDR3 protein: CASSYIRQPEAFF. The CDR3 DNA sequence: TGTGCCAGCAGTTACATCCGACAGCCTGAAGCTTTCTTT.

This clone has a single count. The chain is built from TRBV19 and TRBJ1-5, with D possibly TRBD1 on 6 matching bases. The CDR3 is 13 residues long. V was trimmed by 3 bases and J by 7 bases, leaving 10 bases between them. Germline loops: CDR1 LNHDA, CDR2 SQIVND (reference sequence). Here the CDR3 DNA reads TGTGCCAGTAGTATCGGACAGCGACAGCCCCAGCATTTT. Amino acid sequence: CASSIGQRQPQHF.

This clone showed up just once. The chain couples TRBV4-2 to TRBJ1-1; no reliable D call. The V gene's germline CDR1 is LGHNA and CDR2 YNFKEQ. The CDR3 extends over 13 amino acids. V dropped 5 bases and J dropped 5 bases, with 12 bases sitting between them. CDR3 DNA: TGTGCCAGCAGCTTGAGTCGGGATACTGAAGCTTTCTTT. This encodes CASSLSRDTEAFF.

The J gene is TRBJ2-3, the V gene TRBV27; TRBD1 or TRBD2 may be the D gene (5 bases each). The CDR3 length is 13 residues. V was clipped by 2 bases and J by 8 bases, with 11 bases between them. Germline CDR1 and CDR2: MNHEY and SMNVEV (reference sequence). CDR3 amino acids: CASSLGDGITQYF. In nucleotides, the CDR3 is TGTGCCAGCAGTTTAGGGGACGGGATTACGCAGTATTTT.

The chain couples TRBV5-4 to TRBJ2-7, with no clear D. Looked up from germline, CDR1 is SGHNT and CDR2 is YYREEE (reference sequence). The CDR3 totals 14 residues. Trimming pared 2 bases from V and 0 bases from J, leaving 9 bases between. CDR3 loop: CASSLETASYEQYF. The CDR3, as DNA: TGTGCCAGCAGCTTAGAAACAGCCTCCTACGAGCAGTACTTC.

The chain combines TRBV5-1 with TRBJ2-3; D perhaps matches TRBD1 (5 bases). From germline, CDR1 is SGHRS and CDR2 YFSETQ. The length of the CDR3 is 16 residues. The V gene lost 1 base and the J gene lost 1 base, with 13 bases spanning the gap. The CDR3 DNA sequence: TGCGCCAGCAGCTTGACAGGCAGAGGCGGCACAGATACGCAGTATTTT. Its translation: CASSLTGRGGTDTQYF.

The V call is TRBV19, the J call TRBJ2-5, with D perhaps given as TRBD1 or TRBD2 (6 bases each). The CDR3 runs to 15 residues. Germline lookup yields CDR1 LNHDA and CDR2 SQIVND (reference sequence). The V end was cut by 5 bases, the J end by 2 bases, with 15 bases between. CDR3 sequence reads: CASSRGQGLQETQYF. As DNA, the CDR3 is TGTGCCAGTAGTCGGGGGCAGGGTCTTCAAGAGACCCAGTACTTC. Full variable domain (missing parts from reference TRBV19 and TRBJ2-5): DGGITQSPKYLFRKEGQNVTLSCEQNLNHDAMYWYRQDPGQGLRLIYYSQIVNDFQKGDIAEGYSVSREKKESFPLTVTSAQKNPTAFYLCASSRGQGLQETQYFGPGTRLLVL.

The gene calls are TRBV7-8 and TRBJ1-5; D remains ambiguous. Trimming left V 5 bases short and J 1 base short, with 9 bases between. The germline V gene has CDR1 SGHVS and CDR2 FQNEAQ. The CDR3 length is 14 residues. CDR3 nucleotides: TGTGCCAGCAGCGTCCAGAAAAGCAATCAGCCCCAGCATTTT. Its protein product is CASSVQKSNQPQHF.

The rearrangement joins TRBV7-9 to TRBJ2-7; possibly TRBD2 for D (6 bases). V lost 1 base and J 3 bases, leaving 10 bases between the germline ends. The CDR3 spans 14 residues. CDR1 and CDR2 (germline): SEHNR, FQNEAQ (reference sequence). The CDR3 loop is CASSLERGDYEQYF. CDR3 DNA sequence: TGTGCCAGCAGCTTAGAGCGCGGGGACTACGAGCAGTACTTC.

This chain uses TRBV5-6 with TRBJ2-5; D not resolved. V gave up 5 bases and J gave up 5 bases, with 13 bases separating them. CDR1 is SGHDT, CDR2 YYEEEE, per germline. The CDR3 has 13 residues. The CDR3 loop reads CASSTGPQETQYF. For the CDR3, the DNA is TGTGCCAGCAGTACCGGGCCCCAGGAGACCCAGTACTTC.

The count of this clone is one. V is TRBV7-2 and J is TRBJ1-1, with 7 bases fitting TRBD1. The CDR3 sequence is 16 residues long. V trimming: 0 bases; J trimming: 8 bases; junction bases outside the gene matches: 12. The V gene's germline CDR1 is SGHTA and CDR2 FQGNSA. CDR3 in amino acids: CASSLAGQPQGREAFF. The CDR3 DNA is TGTGCCAGCAGCTTAGCGGGACAGCCGCAGGGCCGAGAAGCTTTCTTT.

The chain recombines TRBV19 with TRBJ1-5; 10 nucleotides match TRBD1. CDR3 length: 14 amino acids. Unmatched junction bases numbered 6, after V lost 6 bases and J lost 7 bases. Germline V gene data show CDR1 as LNHDA and CDR2 as SQIVND (reference sequence). The CDR3 spells CASSKDRGQQPQHF. CDR3 in DNA: TGTGCCAGTAGCAAAGACAGGGGGCAACAGCCCCAGCATTTT.

This chain connects TRBV4-3 to TRBJ2-2, with D perhaps TRBD1 or TRBD2 (5 bases each). The CDR3 has 16 amino acids. CDR1 and CDR2 (germline): LGHNA, YSLEER. Trimming pared 3 bases from V and 2 bases from J, leaving 13 bases between. CDR3 DNA: TGCGCCAGCAGCCAGAATTCCGGGACCAACACCGGGGAGCTGTTTTTT. This gives the protein CASSQNSGTNTGELFF.

This sequence joins TRBV27 and TRBJ1-2, with a tentative D call TRBD1 (6 bases). V was clipped by 2 bases and J by 6 bases, with 10 bases between them. The CDR3 sequence is 13 residues long. CDR1 MNHEY and CDR2 SMNVEV come from the germline V gene (reference sequence). The CDR3 sequence is CASSLGGANGYTF. CDR3 coding DNA: TGTGCCAGCAGTTTAGGGGGGGCTAATGGCTACACCTTC.

J is TRBJ2-5 and V is TRBV5-1; no definite D call. The CDR3 runs to 14 residues. Germline V gives CDR1 SGHRS, CDR2 YFSETQ. Trimming shortened V by 0 bases and J by 0 bases, and 6 bases separated the two germline ends. The DNA for the CDR3 is TGCGCCAGCAGCTTGGACTCGTACCAAGAGACCCAGTACTTC. Its protein product is CASSLDSYQETQYF.

The V gene is TRBV28, the J gene TRBJ1-4, with D possibly matching TRBD1 (6 bases). V lost 9 bases to trimming and J lost 4 bases, with 12 bases between them. Germline-derived CDR1 and CDR2 are MDHEN and SYDVKM. This CDR3 region has 13 residues. CDR3 DNA sequence: TGTGCCAGTCAGACAGGAAATAATGAAAAACTGTTTTTT. Protein: CASQTGNNEKLFF.

This clone has a single count. This chain uses TRBV5-1 with TRBJ2-2, with 9 positions matching TRBD2. CDR1 and CDR2 from the germline V gene are SGHRS and YFSETQ. The CDR3 covers 16 residues. J was trimmed by 2 bases and V by 3 bases; bases with no gene match: 5. The CDR3 DNA reads TGCGCCAGCAGCTCCCAGACTAGCGGAAACACCGGGGAGCTGTTTTTT. Translation gives CASSSQTSGNTGELFF. Using reference TRBV5-1 and TRBJ2-2 for the parts outside the CDR3, the full variable domain is KAGVTQTPRYLIKTRGQQVTLSCSPISGHRSVSWYQQTPGQGLQFLFEYFSETQRNKGNFPGRFSGRQFSNSRSEMNVSTLELGDSALYLCASSSQTSGNTGELFFGEGSRLTVL.

V usage is TRBV28 and J usage is TRBJ2-7; TRBD2 matches at 8 bases. V was clipped by 5 bases and J by 2 bases; unmatched bases: 8. The CDR3 runs 15 residues. Germline CDR1 and CDR2: MDHEN and SYDVKM. In DNA form, the CDR3 reads TGTGCCAGCAGTCAAACTAGCGGAGTGACCTACGAGCAGTACTTC. Translating it yields CASSQTSGVTYEQYF.

The chain uses TRBV27 and TRBJ2-7; 13 bases are a match to TRBD2. This CDR3 has 14 residues. Trimming removed 6 bases from V and 2 bases from J; junction bases left unmatched: 1. CDR1 is MNHEY and CDR2 is SMNVEV in the germline V gene (reference sequence). In DNA form, the CDR3 reads TGTGCCAGCAGGGGACTAGCGGGGACCTACGAGCAGTACTTC. It specifies CASRGLAGTYEQYF.

The CDR3 nucleotides are TGTGCCAGCAGCCAAGAAAATGTGGGAGATACGCAGTATTTT. Translated: CASSQENVGDTQYF. The chain is built from TRBV14 and TRBJ2-3; no clear D. Germline lookup yields CDR1 SGHDN and CDR2 FVKESK. V lost 0 bases to trimming and J lost 5 bases, with 9 bases between them. The CDR3 is made up of 14 amino acids.

This chain links TRBV4-1 with TRBJ2-5; the match to TRBD2 covers 10 bases. The CDR3 is 19 amino acids. Germline V CDR1 and CDR2: MGHRA, YSYEKL. V lost 0 bases to trimming and J lost 5 bases; unmatched junction nucleotides: 15. CDR3 in DNA: TGCGCCAGCAGCCAAGATGCGGCTAGCGGGAGAGGGGTTGGTGAGACCCAGTACTTC. Translating it yields CASSQDAASGRGVGETQYF.

The gene calls are TRBV5-1 and TRBJ2-2; 9 bases fit TRBD2. The CDR3 loop spans 16 amino acids. Germline V lookup: CDR1 SGHRS, CDR2 YFSETQ. The V gene end was trimmed by 0 bases and the J gene end by 5 bases; junction bases not matched to a gene: 5. CDR3 DNA: TGCGCCAGCAGCTTGGGTGGTAGCGGGAGAACCGGGGAGCTGTTTTTT. Translated: CASSLGGSGRTGELFF.

The chain uses TRBV10-3 and TRBJ2-7; 7 bases map to TRBD2. V shed 10 bases and J 5 bases; nucleotides not matched to a gene: 8. Germline-derived CDR1 and CDR2 are ENHRY and SYGVKD. The CDR3 totals 12 residues. This CDR3 reads CATGPGGDEQYF. The CDR3 DNA is TGTGCCACCGGACCGGGGGGAGACGAGCAGTACTTC.

The rearrangement links TRBV21-1 to TRBJ1-5. TRBV21-1 corresponds to a pseudogene. The CDR3 loop spans 20 amino acids. Here the CDR3 DNA reads TGTGCCAGCAGCACTCGCCCCGTGGGACCCGCACCCTATAGCAATCAGCCCCAGCATTTT. It is translated as CASSTRPVGPAPYSNQPQHF.